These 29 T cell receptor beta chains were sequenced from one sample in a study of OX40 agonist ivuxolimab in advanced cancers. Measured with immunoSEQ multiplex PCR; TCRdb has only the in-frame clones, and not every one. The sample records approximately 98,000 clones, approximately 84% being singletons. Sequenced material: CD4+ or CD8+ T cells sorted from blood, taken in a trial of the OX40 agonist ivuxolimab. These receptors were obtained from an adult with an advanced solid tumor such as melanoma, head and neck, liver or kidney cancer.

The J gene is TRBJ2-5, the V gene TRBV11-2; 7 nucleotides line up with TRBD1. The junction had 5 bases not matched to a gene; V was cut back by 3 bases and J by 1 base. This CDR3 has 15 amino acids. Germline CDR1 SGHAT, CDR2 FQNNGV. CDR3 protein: CASSFPDRLQETQYF. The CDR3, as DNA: TGTGCCAGCAGCTTCCCGGACAGGCTCCAAGAGACCCAGTACTTC.

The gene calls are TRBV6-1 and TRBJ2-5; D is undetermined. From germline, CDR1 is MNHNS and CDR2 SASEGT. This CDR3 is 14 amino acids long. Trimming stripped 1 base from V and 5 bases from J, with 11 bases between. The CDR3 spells CASSEVGNRETQYF. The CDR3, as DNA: TGTGCCAGCAGTGAAGTTGGGAATAGGGAGACCCAGTACTTC.

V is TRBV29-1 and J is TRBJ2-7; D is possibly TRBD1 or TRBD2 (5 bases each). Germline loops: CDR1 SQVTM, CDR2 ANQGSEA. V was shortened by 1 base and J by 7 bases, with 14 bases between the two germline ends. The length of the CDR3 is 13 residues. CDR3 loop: CSVEGGGWGEQYF. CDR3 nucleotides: TGCAGCGTTGAAGGTGGGGGATGGGGTGAGCAGTACTTC.

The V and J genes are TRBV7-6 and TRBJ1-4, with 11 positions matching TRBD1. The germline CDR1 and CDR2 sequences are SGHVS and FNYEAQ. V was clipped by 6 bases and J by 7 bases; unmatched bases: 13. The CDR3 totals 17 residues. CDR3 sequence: CASSPRTGGLGGEKLFF. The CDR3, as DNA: TGTGCCAGCAGTCCTCGGACAGGGGGCCTGGGTGGTGAAAAACTGTTTTTT.

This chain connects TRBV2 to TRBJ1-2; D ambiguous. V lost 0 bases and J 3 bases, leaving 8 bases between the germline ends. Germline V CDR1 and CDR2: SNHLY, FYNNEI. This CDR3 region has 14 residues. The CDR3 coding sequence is TGTGCCAGCAGTGAAGCGCTTCAGCACTATGGCTACACCTTC. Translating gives CASSEALQHYGYTF.

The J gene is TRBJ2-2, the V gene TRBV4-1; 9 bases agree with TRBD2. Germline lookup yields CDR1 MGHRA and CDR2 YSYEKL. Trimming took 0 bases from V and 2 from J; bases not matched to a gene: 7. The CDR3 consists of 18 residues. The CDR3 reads CASSQEGSSGANTGELFF. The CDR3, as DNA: TGCGCCAGCAGCCAAGAGGGATCTAGCGGGGCTAACACCGGGGAGCTGTTTTTT.

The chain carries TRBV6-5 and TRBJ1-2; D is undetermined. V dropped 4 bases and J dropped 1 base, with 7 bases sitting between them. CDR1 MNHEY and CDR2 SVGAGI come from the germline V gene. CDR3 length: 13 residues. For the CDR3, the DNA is TGTGCCAGCAGTTCCAACATTAACTATGGCTACACCTTC. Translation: CASSSNINYGYTF.

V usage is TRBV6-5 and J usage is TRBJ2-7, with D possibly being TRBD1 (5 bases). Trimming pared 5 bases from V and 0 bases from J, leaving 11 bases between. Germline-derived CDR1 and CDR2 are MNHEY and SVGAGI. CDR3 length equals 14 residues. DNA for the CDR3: TGTGCCAGCAGTGCTACAGGTAGCTCCTACGAGCAGTACTTC. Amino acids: CASSATGSSYEQYF.

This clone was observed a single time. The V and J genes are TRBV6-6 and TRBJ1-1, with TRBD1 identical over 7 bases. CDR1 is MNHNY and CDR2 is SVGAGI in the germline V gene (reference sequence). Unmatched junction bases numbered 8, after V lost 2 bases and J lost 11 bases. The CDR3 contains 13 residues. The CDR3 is CASSYLGGQAAFF. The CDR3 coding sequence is TGTGCCAGCAGTTACCTCGGTGGACAGGCGGCTTTCTTT.

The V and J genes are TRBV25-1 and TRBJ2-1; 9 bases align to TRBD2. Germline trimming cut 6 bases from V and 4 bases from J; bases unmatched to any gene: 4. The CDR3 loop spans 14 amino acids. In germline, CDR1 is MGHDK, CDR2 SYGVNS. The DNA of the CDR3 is TGTGCCAGCAGGCTAGCGGGGATTTACAATGAGCAGTTCTTC. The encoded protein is CASRLAGIYNEQFF.

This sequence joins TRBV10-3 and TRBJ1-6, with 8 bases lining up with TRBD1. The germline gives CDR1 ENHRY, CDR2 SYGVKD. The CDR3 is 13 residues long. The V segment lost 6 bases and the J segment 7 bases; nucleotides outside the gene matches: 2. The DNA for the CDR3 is TGTGCCATCAGGACAGGGGAAAATTCACCCCTCCACTTT. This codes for CAIRTGENSPLHF.

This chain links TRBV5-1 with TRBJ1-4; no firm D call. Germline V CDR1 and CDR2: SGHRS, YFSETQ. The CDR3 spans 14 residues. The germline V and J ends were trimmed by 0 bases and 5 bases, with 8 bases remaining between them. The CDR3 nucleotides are TGCGCCAGCAGCTTGGGGGGATCGAATGAAAAACTGTTTTTT. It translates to CASSLGGSNEKLFF.

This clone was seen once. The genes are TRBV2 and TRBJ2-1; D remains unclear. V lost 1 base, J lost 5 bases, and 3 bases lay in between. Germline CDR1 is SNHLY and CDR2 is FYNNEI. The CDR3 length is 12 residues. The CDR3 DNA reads TGTGCCAGCAGTGAAGACGACAATGAGCAGTTCTTC. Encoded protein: CASSEDDNEQFF.

For the CDR3, the DNA is TGTGCCAGCAGCTTAGGGGACAGGGCGAATTCACCCCTCCACTTT. Translated, it gives CASSLGDRANSPLHF. This sequence joins TRBV11-2 and TRBJ1-6, with 9 bases identical to TRBD1. The CDR3 has 15 residues. Germline CDR1 reads SGHAT; CDR2 reads FQNNGV. With 1 base clipped from V and 7 bases from J, the junction kept 2 bases outside the gene matches.

DNA of the CDR3: TGTGCCAGCAGTTTCACAGGGTCTGTGAACACTGAAGCTTTCTTT. It specifies CASSFTGSVNTEAFF. This chain connects TRBV6-6 to TRBJ1-1, with D possibly being TRBD1 (6 bases). Trimming took 4 bases from V and 0 from J, leaving 12 bases between them. The germline gives CDR1 MNHNY, CDR2 SVGAGI (reference sequence). The CDR3 sequence is 15 residues long.

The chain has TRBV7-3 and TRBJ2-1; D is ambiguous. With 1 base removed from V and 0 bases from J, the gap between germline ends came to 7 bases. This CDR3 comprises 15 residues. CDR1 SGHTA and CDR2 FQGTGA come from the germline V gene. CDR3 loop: CASSLSHNSYNEQFF. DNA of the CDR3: TGTGCCAGCAGCTTAAGTCACAACTCCTACAATGAGCAGTTCTTC.

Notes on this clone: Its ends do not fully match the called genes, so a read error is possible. This CDR3 reads CASSPDLPIGGVF. Written as DNA, the CDR3 is TGTGCCAGCAGCCCCGACTTGCCAATAGGGGGAGTCTTC. The chain has TRBV7-2 and TRBJ2-1, with D perhaps TRBD1 (6 bases). Germline V gene sequence: CDR1 SGHTA, CDR2 FQGNSA. This CDR3 is 13 amino acids long.

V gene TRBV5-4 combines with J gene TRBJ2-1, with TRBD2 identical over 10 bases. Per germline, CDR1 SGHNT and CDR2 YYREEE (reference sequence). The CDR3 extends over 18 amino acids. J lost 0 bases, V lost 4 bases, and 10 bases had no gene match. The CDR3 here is CASSRAGGLGYSYNEQFF. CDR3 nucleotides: TGTGCCAGCAGCCGAGCGGGGGGGCTGGGTTACTCCTACAATGAGCAGTTCTTC.

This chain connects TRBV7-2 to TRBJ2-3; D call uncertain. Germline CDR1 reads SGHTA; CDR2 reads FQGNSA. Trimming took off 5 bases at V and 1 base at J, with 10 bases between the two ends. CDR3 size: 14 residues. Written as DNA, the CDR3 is TGTGCCAGCAGCCGCGCGGCACGCACAGATACGCAGTATTTT. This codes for CASSRAARTDTQYF.

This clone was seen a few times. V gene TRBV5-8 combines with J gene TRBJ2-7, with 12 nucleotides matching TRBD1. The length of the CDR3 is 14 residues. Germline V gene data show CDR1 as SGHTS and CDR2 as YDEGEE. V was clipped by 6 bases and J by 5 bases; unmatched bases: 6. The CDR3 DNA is TGTGCCAGCAAGAGGGACAGGGGGCTGGACGAGCAGTACTTC. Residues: CASKRDRGLDEQYF. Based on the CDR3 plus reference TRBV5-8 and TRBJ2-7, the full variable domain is EAGVTQSPTHLIKTRGQQATLRCSPISGHTSVYWYQQALGLGLQFLLWYDEGEERNRGNFPPRFSGRQFPNYSSELNVNALELEDSALYLCASKRDRGLDEQYFGPGTRLTVT.

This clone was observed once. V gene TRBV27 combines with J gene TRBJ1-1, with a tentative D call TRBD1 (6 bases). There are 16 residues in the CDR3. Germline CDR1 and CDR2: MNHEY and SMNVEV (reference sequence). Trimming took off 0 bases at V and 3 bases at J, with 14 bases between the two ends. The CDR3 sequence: CASSLSETGADTEAFF. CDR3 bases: TGTGCCAGCAGTTTATCAGAGACAGGCGCGGACACTGAAGCTTTCTTT.

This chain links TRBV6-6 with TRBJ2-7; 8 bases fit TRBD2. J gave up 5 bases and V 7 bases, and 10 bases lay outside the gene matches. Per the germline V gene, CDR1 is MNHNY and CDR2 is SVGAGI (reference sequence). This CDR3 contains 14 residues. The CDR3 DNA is TGTGCCAGCATGTCCAGCGGGAGTCTACACGAGCAGTACTTC. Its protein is CASMSSGSLHEQYF.

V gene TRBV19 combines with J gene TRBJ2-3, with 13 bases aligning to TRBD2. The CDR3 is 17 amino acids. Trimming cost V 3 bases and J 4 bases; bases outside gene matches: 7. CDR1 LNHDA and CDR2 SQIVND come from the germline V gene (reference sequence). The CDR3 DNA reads TGTGCCAGTAGTATTCGGACTAGCGGGAGCGGGGCAGATACGCAGTATTTT. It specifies CASSIRTSGSGADTQYF.

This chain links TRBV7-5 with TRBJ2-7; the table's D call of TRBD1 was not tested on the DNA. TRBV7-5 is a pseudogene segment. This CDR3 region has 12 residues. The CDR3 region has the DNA TGTGCCAGAAGCGGGACAGGGGGCGAGCAGTACTTC. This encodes CARSGTGGEQYF.

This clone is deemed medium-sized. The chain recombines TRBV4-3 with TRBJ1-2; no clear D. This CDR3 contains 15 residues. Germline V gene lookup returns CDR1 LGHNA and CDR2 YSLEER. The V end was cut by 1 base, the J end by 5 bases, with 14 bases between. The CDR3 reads CASSQGYNQLYGYTF. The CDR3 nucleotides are TGCGCCAGCAGCCAAGGGTATAATCAGCTTTATGGCTACACCTTC.

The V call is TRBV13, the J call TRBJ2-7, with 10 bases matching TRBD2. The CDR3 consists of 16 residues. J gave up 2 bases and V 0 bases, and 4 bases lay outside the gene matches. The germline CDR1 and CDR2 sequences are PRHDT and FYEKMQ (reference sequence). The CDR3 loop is CASSLGLAGATYEQYF. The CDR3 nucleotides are TGTGCCAGCAGCTTAGGCCTAGCGGGGGCGACCTACGAGCAGTACTTC.

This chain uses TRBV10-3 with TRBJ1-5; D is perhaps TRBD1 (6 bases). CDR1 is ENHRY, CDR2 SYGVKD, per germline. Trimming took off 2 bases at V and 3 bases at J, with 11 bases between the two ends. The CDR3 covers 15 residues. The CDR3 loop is CAISEEDSVNQPQHF. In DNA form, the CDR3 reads TGTGCCATCAGTGAGGAGGACAGCGTCAATCAGCCCCAGCATTTT.

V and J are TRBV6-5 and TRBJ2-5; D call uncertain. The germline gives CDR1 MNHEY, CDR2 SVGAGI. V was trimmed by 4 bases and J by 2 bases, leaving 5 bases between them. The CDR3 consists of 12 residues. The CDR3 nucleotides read TGTGCCAGCAGTTTGGGGCAAGAGACCCAGTACTTC. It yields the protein CASSLGQETQYF.

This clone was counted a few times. CDR3 residues: CASTGAPGNTIYF. The DNA for the CDR3 is TGTGCCAGCACGGGGGCGCCTGGAAACACCATATATTTT. The chain recombines TRBV9 with TRBJ1-3; weak D call: TRBD1 (6 bases). This CDR3 contains 13 residues. CDR1 is SGDLS, CDR2 YYNGEE, per germline. The V end was cut by 6 bases, the J end by 2 bases, with 9 bases between.